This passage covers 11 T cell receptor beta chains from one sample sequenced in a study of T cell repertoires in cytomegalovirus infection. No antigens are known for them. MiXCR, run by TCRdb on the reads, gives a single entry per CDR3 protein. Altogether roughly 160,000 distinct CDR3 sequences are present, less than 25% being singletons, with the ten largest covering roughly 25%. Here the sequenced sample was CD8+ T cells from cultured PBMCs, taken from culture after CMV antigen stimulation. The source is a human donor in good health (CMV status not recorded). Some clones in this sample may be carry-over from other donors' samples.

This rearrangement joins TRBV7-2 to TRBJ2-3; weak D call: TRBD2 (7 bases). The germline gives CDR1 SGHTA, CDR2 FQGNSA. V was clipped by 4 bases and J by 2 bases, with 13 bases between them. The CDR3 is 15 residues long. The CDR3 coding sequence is TGTGCCAGCAGCTCTACCGGGGGGCCCACAGATACGCAGTATTTT. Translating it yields CASSSTGGPTDTQYF. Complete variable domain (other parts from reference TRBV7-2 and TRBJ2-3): GAGVSQSPSNKVTEKGKDVELRCDPISGHTALYWYRQSLGQGLEFLIYFQGNSAPDKSGLPSDRFSAERTGGSVSTLTIQRTQQEDSAVYLCASSSTGGPTDTQYFGPGTRLTVL.

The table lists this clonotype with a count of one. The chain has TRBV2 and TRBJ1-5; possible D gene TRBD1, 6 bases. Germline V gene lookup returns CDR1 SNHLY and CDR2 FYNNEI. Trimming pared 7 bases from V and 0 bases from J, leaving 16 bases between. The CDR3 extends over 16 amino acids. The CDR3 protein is CASTSGTRVSNQPQHF. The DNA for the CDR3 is TGTGCCAGCACTTCCGGGACACGGGTTAGCAATCAGCCCCAGCATTTT.

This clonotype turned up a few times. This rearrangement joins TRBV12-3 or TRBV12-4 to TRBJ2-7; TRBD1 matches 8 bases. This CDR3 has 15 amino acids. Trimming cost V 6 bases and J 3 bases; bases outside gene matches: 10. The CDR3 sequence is CASRTDRGNGYEQYF. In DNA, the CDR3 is TGTGCCAGCAGAACTGACAGGGGAAATGGCTACGAGCAGTACTTC.

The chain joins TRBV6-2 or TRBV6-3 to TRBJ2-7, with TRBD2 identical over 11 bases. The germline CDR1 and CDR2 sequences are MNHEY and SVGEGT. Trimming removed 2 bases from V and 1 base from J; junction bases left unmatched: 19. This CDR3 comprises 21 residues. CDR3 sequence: CASSYGLELGPGLAESYEQYF. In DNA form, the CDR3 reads TGTGCCAGCAGTTACGGTTTGGAATTGGGGCCGGGACTAGCGGAGTCCTACGAGCAGTACTTC.

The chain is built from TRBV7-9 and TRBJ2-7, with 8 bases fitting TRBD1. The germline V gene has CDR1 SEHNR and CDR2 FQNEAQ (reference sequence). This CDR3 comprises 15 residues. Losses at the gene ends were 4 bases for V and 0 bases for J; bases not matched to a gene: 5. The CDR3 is CASSSTGDSSYEQYF. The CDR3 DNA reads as TGTGCCAGCAGCTCGACAGGGGATAGCTCCTACGAGCAGTACTTC.

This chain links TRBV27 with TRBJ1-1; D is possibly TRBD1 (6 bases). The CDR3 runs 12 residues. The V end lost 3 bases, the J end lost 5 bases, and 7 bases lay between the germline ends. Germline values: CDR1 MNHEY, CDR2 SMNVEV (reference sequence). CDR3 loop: CASSFTGTEAFF. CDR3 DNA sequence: TGTGCCAGCAGTTTTACAGGGACTGAAGCTTTCTTT.

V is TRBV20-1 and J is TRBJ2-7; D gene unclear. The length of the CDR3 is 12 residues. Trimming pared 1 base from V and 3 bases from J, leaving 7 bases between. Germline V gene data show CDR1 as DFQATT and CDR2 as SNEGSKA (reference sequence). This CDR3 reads CSARGLLYEQYF. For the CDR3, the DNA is TGCAGTGCTAGAGGCCTTCTCTACGAGCAGTACTTC.

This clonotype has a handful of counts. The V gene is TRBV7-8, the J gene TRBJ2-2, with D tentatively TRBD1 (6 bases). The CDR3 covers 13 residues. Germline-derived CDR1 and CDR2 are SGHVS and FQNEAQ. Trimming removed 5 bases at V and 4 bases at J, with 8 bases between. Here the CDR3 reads CASSPQGTGELFF. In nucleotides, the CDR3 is TGTGCCAGCAGCCCACAGGGCACCGGGGAGCTGTTTTTT.

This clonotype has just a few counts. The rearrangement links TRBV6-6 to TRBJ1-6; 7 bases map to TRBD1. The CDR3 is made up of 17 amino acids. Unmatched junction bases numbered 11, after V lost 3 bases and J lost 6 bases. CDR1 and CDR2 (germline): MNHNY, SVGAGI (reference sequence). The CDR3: CASSYFDRVGTNSPLHF. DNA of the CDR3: TGTGCCAGCAGTTATTTCGACAGGGTGGGGACTAATTCACCCCTCCACTTT.

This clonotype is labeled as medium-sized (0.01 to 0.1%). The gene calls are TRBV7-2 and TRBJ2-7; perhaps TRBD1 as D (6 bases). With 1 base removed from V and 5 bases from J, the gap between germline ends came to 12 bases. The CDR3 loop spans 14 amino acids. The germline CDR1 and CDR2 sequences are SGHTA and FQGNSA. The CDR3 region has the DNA TGTGCCAGCAGCTTAGATGGGACACTAGACGAGCAGTACTTC. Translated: CASSLDGTLDEQYF.

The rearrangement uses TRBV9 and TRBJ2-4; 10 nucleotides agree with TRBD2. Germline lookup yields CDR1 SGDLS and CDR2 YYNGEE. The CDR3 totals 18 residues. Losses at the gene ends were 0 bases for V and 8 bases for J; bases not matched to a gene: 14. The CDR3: CASSVGGWERGGPDIQYF. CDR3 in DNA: TGTGCCAGCAGCGTAGGAGGCTGGGAGCGGGGGGGCCCGGACATTCAGTACTTC.